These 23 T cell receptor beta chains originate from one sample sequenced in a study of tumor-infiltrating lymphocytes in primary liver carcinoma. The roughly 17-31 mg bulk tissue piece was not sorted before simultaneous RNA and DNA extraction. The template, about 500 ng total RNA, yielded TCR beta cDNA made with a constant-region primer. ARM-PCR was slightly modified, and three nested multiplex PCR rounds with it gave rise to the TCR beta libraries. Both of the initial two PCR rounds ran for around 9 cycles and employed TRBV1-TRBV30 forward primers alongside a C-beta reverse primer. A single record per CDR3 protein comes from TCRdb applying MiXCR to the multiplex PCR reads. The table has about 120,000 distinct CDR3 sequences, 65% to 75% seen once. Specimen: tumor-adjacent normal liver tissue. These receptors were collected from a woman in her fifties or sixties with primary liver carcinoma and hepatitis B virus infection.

The CDR3 reads CATSDLPKATSGMDNEQFF. The CDR3 coding sequence is TGTGCCACCAGTGATCTTCCCAAAGCGACTAGCGGGATGGACAATGAGCAGTTCTTC. The chain has TRBV24-1 and TRBJ2-1; 11 bases line up with TRBD2. The germline CDR1 and CDR2 sequences are KGHDR and SFDVKD. This CDR3 has 19 amino acids. The V and J ends lost 3 bases and 5 bases, in that order; junction bases with no gene match: 14.

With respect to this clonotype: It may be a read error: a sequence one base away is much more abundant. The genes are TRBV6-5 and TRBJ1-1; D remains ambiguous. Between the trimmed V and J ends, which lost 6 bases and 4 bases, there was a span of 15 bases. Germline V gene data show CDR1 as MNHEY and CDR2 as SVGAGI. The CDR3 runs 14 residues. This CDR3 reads CASRGKQTFTEAFF. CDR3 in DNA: TGTGCCAGCAGGGGTAAACAGACGTTCACTGAAGCTTTCTTT.

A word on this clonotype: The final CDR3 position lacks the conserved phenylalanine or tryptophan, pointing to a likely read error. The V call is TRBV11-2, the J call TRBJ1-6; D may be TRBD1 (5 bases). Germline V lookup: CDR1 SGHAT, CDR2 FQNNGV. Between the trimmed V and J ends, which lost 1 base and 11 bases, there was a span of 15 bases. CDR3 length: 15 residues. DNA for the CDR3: TGTGCCAGCAGCTTAGGAACAGGAGGCAATCCACCCCTCCACTAT. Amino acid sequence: CASSLGTGGNPPLHY.

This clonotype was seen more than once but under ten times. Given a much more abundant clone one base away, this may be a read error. As DNA, the CDR3 is TGTGCCAACAGTTCTAGCGGACGAACAGATACGCAGTATTTT. This encodes CANSSSGRTDTQYF. The V and J genes are TRBV7-8 and TRBJ2-3; TRBD2 matches at 7 bases. In germline, CDR1 is SGHVS, CDR2 FQNEAQ. V shed 10 bases and J 3 bases; nucleotides not matched to a gene: 10. CDR3 length equals 14 residues.

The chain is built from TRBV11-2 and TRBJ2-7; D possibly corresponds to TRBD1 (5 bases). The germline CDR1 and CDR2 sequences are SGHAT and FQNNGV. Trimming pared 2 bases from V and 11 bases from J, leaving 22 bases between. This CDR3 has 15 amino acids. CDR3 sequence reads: CASSLMQGSSYVKYF. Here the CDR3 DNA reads TGTGCCAGCAGCTTAATGCAGGGCTCTTCCTACGTGAAGTACTTC.

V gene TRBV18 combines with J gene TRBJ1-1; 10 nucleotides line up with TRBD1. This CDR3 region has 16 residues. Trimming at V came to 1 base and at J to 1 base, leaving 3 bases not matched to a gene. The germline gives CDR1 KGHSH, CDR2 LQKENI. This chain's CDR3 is CASSPRDRGSNTEAFF. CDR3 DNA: TGTGCCAGCTCACCACGGGACAGGGGATCGAACACTGAAGCTTTCTTT. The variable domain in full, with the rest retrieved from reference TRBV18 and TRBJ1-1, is NAGVMQNPRHLVRRRGQEARLRCSPMKGHSHVYWYRQLPEEGLKFMVYLQKENIIDESGMPKERFSAEFPKEGPSILRIQQVVRGDSAAYFCASSPRDRGSNTEAFFGQGTRLTVV.

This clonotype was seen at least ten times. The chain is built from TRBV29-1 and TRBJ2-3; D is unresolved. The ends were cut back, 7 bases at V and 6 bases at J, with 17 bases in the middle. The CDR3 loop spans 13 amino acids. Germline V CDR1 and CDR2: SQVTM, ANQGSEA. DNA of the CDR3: TGCAGCGCCCCCTTTCCCTCGTGGGATACGCAGTATTTT. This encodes CSAPFPSWDTQYF.

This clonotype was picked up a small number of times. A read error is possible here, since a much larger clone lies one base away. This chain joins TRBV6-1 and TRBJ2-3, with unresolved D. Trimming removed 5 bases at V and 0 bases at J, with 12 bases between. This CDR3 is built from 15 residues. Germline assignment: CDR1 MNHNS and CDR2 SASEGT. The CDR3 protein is CASSMSVSSTDTQYF. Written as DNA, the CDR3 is TGTGCCAGCAGTATGAGCGTATCTAGCACAGATACGCAGTATTTT.

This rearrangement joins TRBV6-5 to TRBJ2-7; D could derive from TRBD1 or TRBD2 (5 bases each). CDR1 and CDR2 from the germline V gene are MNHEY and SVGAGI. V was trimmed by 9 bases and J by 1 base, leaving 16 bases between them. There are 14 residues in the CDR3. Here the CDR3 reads CASIRGEGSYEQYF. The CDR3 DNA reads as TGTGCCAGTATAAGGGGAGAGGGTTCCTACGAGCAGTACTTC.

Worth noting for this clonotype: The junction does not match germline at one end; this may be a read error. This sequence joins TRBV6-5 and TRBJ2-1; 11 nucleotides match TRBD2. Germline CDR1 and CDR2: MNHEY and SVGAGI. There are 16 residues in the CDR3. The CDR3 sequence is CASSTSGGIRYNELFF. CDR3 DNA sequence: TGTGCTAGCAGCACTAGCGGGGGTATCCGGTACAATGAGCTGTTCTTC.

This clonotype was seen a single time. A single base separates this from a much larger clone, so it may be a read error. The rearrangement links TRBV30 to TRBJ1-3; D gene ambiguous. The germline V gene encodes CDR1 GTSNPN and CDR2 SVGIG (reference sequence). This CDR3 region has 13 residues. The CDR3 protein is CTWILGAGNTIYF. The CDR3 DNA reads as TGTACCTGGATTTTGGGAGCTGGAAACACCATATATTTT.

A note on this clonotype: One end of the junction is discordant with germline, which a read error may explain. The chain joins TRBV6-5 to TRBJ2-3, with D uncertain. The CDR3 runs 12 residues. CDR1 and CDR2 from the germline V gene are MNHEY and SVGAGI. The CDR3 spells CASSKASGTHYF. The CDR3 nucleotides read TGTGCTAGCAGTAAAGCCTCCGGTACGCACTATTTT.

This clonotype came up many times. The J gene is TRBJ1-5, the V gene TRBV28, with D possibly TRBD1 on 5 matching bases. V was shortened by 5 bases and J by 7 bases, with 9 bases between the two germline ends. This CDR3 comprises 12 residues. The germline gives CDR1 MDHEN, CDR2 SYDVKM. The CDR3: CASSRTPQPQHF. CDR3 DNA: TGTGCCAGCAGTCGGACACCACAGCCCCAGCATTTT.

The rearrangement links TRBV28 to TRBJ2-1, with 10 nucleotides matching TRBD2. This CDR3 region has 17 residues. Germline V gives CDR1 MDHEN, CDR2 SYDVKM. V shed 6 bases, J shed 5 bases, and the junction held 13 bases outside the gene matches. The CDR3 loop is CASSRDRRLAGDNEQFF. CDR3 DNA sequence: TGTGCCAGCAGCCGCGACAGGAGGCTAGCGGGAGACAATGAGCAGTTCTTC.

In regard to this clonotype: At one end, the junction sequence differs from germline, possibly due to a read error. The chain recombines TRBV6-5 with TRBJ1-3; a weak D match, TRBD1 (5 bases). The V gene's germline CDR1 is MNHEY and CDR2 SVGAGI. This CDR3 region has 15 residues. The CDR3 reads CVSRARLGGGNTIYF. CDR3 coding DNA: TGTGTCAGCAGGGCGAGACTGGGAGGAGGAAACACCATATATTTT.

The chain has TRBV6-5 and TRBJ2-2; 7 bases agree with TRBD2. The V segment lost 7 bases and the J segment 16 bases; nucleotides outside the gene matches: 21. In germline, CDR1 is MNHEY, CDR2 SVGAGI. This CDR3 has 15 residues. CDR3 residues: CASTAAGRPGGEPFF. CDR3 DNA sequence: TGTGCCAGCACCGCAGCGGGAAGGCCGGGCGGGGAACCGTTTTTT.

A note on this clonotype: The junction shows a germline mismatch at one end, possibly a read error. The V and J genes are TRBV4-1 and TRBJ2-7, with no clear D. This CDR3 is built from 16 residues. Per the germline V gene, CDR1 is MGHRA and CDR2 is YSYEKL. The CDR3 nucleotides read TGCGCCAGCAGGCAAGAGTGGACCCTAAGCTCCTACGAGCAGTACTTC. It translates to CASRQEWTLSSYEQYF.

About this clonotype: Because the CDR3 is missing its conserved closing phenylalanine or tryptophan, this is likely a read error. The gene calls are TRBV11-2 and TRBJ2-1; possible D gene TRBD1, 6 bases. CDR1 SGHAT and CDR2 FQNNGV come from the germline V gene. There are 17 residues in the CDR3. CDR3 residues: CASSPHRRGSSYDEQFS. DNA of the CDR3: TGTGCCAGTAGCCCCCATAGAAGGGGGAGCTCCTACGATGAGCAGTTCTCC.

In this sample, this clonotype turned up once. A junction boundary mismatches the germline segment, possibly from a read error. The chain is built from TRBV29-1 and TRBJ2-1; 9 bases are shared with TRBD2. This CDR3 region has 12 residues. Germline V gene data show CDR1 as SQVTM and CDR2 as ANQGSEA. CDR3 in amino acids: CNVALAGNGQFF. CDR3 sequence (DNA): TGCAACGTTGCCCTAGCGGGAAATGGGCAGTTCTTC.

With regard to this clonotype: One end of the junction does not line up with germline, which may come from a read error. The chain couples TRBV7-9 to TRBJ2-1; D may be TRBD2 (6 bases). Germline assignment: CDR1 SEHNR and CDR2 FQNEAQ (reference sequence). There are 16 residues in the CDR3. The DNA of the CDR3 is TGTGCCAGCAGCTTAGCAGGGCGGAGGGGATACAATGGGCAGTTCTTC. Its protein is CASSLAGRRGYNGQFF.

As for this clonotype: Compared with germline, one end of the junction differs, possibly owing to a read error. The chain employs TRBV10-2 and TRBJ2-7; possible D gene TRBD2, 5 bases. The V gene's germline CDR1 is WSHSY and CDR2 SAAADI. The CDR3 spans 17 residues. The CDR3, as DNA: TGCGCCAGCAGTGAGTCCGGGGTGACTGGCGGGTCCTACGAGCACTACTTC. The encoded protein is CASSESGVTGGSYEHYF.

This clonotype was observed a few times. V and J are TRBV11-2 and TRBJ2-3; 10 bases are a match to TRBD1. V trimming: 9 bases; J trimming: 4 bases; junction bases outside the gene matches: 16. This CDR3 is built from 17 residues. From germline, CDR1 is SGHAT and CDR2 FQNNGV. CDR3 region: CARSPGQGTGGADTQYF. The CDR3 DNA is TGTGCCAGGAGTCCGGGACAGGGGACGGGAGGGGCAGATACGCAGTATTTT.

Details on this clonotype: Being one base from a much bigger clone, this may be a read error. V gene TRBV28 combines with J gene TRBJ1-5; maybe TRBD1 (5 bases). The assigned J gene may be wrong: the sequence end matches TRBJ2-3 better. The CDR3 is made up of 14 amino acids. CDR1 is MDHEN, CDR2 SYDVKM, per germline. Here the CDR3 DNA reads TGTGCCAGCAGTTTCTACAGGACCAATCAGCCCCAGTATTTT. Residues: CASSFYRTNQPQYF.